These T cell receptor beta chains were read from a single sample in a study of shared clonotypes between healthy human individuals. Generated by immunoSEQ multiplex PCR, the TCRdb table keeps only in-frame clones and is missing some. The sample shows about 2.1 million clones, 90% to 95% of them seen only once. The specimen sequenced was naive CD8+ T cells from PBMCs. Source of these receptors: a man younger than 35 in good health. Some clones in this sample may be carry-over from other donors' samples. CDR3s include the opening cysteine and the closing phenylalanine or tryptophan. The order of the fields is clone size, J gene, D gene, V gene, CDR3 protein, CDR3 DNA. D genes are given only for firm matches. Not all rows give a size; the values are once, few, many and, for expanded clones, a class.

abundance: -
j_gene: TRBJ1-1
d_gene: -
v_gene: TRBV28
CDR3aa: CASSLVRTEAFF
CDR3nt: TGTGCCAGCAGTTTAGTGAGGACTGAAGCTTTCTTT

abundance: -
j_gene: TRBJ2-3
d_gene: -
v_gene: TRBV4-1
CDR3aa: CASSQDPVRRAMDTQYF
CDR3nt: TGCGCCAGCAGCCAAGATCCGGTCAGGAGAGCTATGGATACGCAGTATTTT

abundance: -
j_gene: TRBJ2-5
d_gene: -
v_gene: TRBV18
CDR3aa: CASSPPAGSQYF
CDR3nt: TGTGCCAGCTCGCCTCCTGCTGGGTCCCAGTACTTC

abundance: -
j_gene: TRBJ2-7
d_gene: TRBD2
v_gene: TRBV7-2
CDR3aa: CASSPRTSGGYEQYF
CDR3nt: TGTGCCAGCAGCCCCAGGACTAGCGGGGGTTACGAGCAGTACTTC

abundance: -
j_gene: TRBJ1-1
d_gene: TRBD1
v_gene: TRBV27
CDR3aa: CASSLSSGGGLTEAFF
CDR3nt: TGTGCCAGCAGTTTGTCCTCAGGGGGCGGTCTCACTGAAGCTTTCTTT

abundance: -
j_gene: TRBJ2-3
d_gene: -
v_gene: TRBV27
CDR3aa: CASSKESFPTDTQYF
CDR3nt: TGTGCCAGCAGTAAAGAGTCTTTCCCCACAGATACGCAGTATTTT

abundance: -
j_gene: TRBJ2-5
d_gene: -
v_gene: TRBV7-9
CDR3aa: CASSLDWNQETQYF
CDR3nt: TGTGCCAGCAGCTTGGACTGGAACCAAGAGACCCAGTACTTC

abundance: -
j_gene: TRBJ1-1
d_gene: -
v_gene: TRBV27
CDR3aa: CASIRGGSEAFF
CDR3nt: TGTGCCAGCATCCGTGGGGGATCTGAAGCTTTCTTT

abundance: -
j_gene: TRBJ1-1
d_gene: -
v_gene: TRBV4-1
CDR3aa: CASSLRRALLMNTEAFF
CDR3nt: TGCGCCAGCAGCCTACGAAGGGCCCTACTAATGAACACTGAAGCTTTCTTT

abundance: -
j_gene: TRBJ1-3
d_gene: -
v_gene: TRBV5-6
CDR3aa: CASSLGGSTIYF
CDR3nt: TGTGCCAGCAGCTTGGGGGGATCGACCATATATTTT

abundance: -
j_gene: TRBJ2-1
d_gene: -
v_gene: TRBV9
CDR3aa: CASSVERVSYNEQFF
CDR3nt: TGTGCCAGCAGCGTAGAAAGGGTCTCCTACAATGAGCAGTTCTTC

abundance: -
j_gene: TRBJ1-1
d_gene: -
v_gene: TRBV27
CDR3aa: CASSTVGQDEHTEAFF
CDR3nt: TGTGCCAGCAGCACCGTTGGGCAAGATGAACACACTGAAGCTTTCTTT

abundance: -
j_gene: TRBJ1-5
d_gene: -
v_gene: TRBV6-1
CDR3aa: CASRRQASNQPQHF
CDR3nt: TGTGCCAGCCGCCGACAGGCGAGCAATCAGCCCCAGCATTTT

abundance: -
j_gene: TRBJ2-7
d_gene: TRBD1
v_gene: TRBV7-9
CDR3aa: CASSPTGTGGYEQYF
CDR3nt: TGTGCCAGCAGCCCAACCGGGACAGGGGGCTACGAGCAGTACTTC

abundance: once
j_gene: TRBJ2-7
d_gene: -
v_gene: TRBV14
CDR3aa: CASSPERAGGYEQYF
CDR3nt: TGTGCCAGCAGCCCGGAGCGGGCAGGGGGATACGAGCAGTACTTC

abundance: -
j_gene: TRBJ2-3
d_gene: -
v_gene: TRBV9
CDR3aa: CASTIGRGGLLSDTQYF
CDR3nt: TGTGCCAGCACCATTGGGAGGGGGGGACTGCTGTCAGATACGCAGTATTTT

abundance: once
j_gene: TRBJ2-1
d_gene: -
v_gene: TRBV7-9
CDR3aa: CASRLALNEQFF
CDR3nt: TGTGCCAGCAGGTTAGCGCTGAATGAGCAGTTCTTC

abundance: once
j_gene: TRBJ1-5
d_gene: TRBD1
v_gene: TRBV27
CDR3aa: CASGSGTGRNQPQHF
CDR3nt: TGTGCCAGCGGGTCCGGGACAGGGAGGAATCAGCCCCAGCATTTT